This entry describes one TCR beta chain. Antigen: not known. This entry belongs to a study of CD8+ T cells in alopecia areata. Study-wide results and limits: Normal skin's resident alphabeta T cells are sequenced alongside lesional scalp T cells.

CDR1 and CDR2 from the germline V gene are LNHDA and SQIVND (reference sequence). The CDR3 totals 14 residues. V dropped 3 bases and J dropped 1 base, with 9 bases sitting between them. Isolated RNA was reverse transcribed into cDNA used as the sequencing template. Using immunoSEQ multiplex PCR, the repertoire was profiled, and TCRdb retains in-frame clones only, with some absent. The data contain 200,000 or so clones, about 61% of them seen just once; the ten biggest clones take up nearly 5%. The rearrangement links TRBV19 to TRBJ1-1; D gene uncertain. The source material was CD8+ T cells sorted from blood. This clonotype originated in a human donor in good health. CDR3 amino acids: CASSIYRSNTEAFF. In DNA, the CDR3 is TGTGCCAGTAGTATTTACAGATCGAACACTGAAGCTTTCTTT.